Listed below are T cell receptor beta chains from one sample, sequenced in a study of regulatory T cells in long-lasting Graves disease. TCRdb re-called the multiplex PCR reads with MiXCR, one entry per CDR3 protein. The top ten hold about 56% of the sample, which has about 300,000 distinct CDR3 sequences, 20% to 25% seen once. The sequencing here drew on peripheral blood mononuclear cells (PBMCs), taken when the disease was refractory, from a patient treated with antithyroid drugs. Receptor source: a female donor with Graves disease. Both conserved end residues are part of each CDR3. The order of the fields is J gene, D gene, V gene, clone size, CDR3 DNA, CDR3 protein. The D gene is left open where the match is weak. The listing skips clone size in some rows; elsewhere it reads once, few, many or a size class.

J: TRBJ2-5; D: TRBD2; V: TRBV5-1; size: few; DNA: TGCGCCAGCAGCTTGGGGCCCCTGCGGAGCGGGAGTTGGTCTGAGACCCAGTACTTC; CDR3: CASSLGPLRSGSWSETQYF
J: TRBJ1-6; D: TRBD1; V: TRBV6-1; size: few; DNA: TGTGCCAGCAGTCCTACAGGGGGCGATTCCTCACCCCTCCACTTT; CDR3: CASSPTGGDSSPLHF
J: TRBJ2-5; D: TRBD2; V: TRBV5-1; size: .; DNA: TGCGCCAGCAGCATAATTAGCGGGAGCGGAGAGACCCAGTACTTC; CDR3: CASSIISGSGETQYF
J: TRBJ2-7; D: .; V: TRBV6-2/TRBV6-3; size: few; DNA: TGTGCCAGCAGTTACTCGACGGGGATGGCCTACGAGCAGTACTTC; CDR3: CASSYSTGMAYEQYF
J: TRBJ2-5; D: TRBD2; V: TRBV9; size: few; DNA: TGTGCCAGCAGCCAAAATAGCGGGCAAGAGACCCAGTACTTC; CDR3: CASSQNSGQETQYF
J: TRBJ2-7; D: TRBD2; V: TRBV4-3; size: few; DNA: TGCGCCAGCAGCCAAGATTGGGCTAGCGGGAGGTACGAGCAGTACTTC; CDR3: CASSQDWASGRYEQYF
J: TRBJ2-3; D: TRBD2; V: TRBV7-3; size: .; DNA: TGTGCCAGCAGCTTAGATGGTAGTAGCGGGACTAGCACAGATACGCAGTATTTT; CDR3: CASSLDGSSGTSTDTQYF
J: TRBJ2-5; D: .; V: TRBV18; size: .; DNA: TGTGCCAGCTCAATTAACCACGAGGAGACCCAGTACTTC; CDR3: CASSINHEETQYF
J: TRBJ1-3; D: .; V: TRBV20-1; size: .; DNA: TGCAGTGCTAGAGATAACCCTGGAAACACCATATATTTT; CDR3: CSARDNPGNTIYF
J: TRBJ2-2; D: TRBD2; V: TRBV19; size: few; DNA: TGTGCCAGTAGTCTCATACTAGCGGGCGGGGAGCTGTTTTTT; CDR3: CASSLILAGGELFF
J: TRBJ2-7; D: .; V: TRBV20-1; size: .; DNA: TGCAGTGCTAGGCCTAGCGTCTACGAGCAGTACTTC; CDR3: CSARPSVYEQYF
J: TRBJ1-2; D: TRBD1; V: TRBV7-8; size: .; DNA: TGTGCCAGCAGCCCAAACCGGGACAGGGTAGCCGGCTACACCTTC; CDR3: CASSPNRDRVAGYTF
J: TRBJ1-3; D: TRBD1; V: TRBV28; size: few; DNA: TGTGCCAGCAGTTCAGGGGGCGCGGGAAACACCATATATTTT; CDR3: CASSSGGAGNTIYF
J: TRBJ1-4; D: .; V: TRBV15; size: many; DNA: TGTGCCACCAGCAGAAAGCAACTTCGTAATGAAAAACTGTTTTTT; CDR3: CATSRKQLRNEKLFF
J: TRBJ1-5; D: .; V: TRBV28; size: few; DNA: TGTGCCAGCAGTCTGCCACAGGGAGTTCAGCCCCAGCATTTT; CDR3: CASSLPQGVQPQHF
J: TRBJ1-5; D: .; V: TRBV6-5; size: .; DNA: TGTGCCAGCAGTTACGAGGGCAGTTCTCAGCCCCAGCATTTT; CDR3: CASSYEGSSQPQHF